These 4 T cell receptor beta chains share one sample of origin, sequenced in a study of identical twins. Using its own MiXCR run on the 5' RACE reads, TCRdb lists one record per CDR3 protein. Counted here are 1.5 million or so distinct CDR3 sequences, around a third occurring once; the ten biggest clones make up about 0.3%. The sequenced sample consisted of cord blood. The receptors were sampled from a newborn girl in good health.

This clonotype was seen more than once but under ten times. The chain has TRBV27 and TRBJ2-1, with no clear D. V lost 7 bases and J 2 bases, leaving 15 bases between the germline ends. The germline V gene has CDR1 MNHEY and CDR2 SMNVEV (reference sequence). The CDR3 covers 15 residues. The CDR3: CASTLSYGAYNEQFF. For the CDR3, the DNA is TGTGCCAGCACTCTTTCCTACGGCGCCTACAATGAGCAGTTCTTC.

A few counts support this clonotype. The CDR3 nucleotides read TGCAGTGCTGGGTCCAGAGGTCAGCCCCAGCATTTT. This sequence encodes CSAGSRGQPQHF. J is TRBJ1-5 and V is TRBV20-1; D call uncertain. V lost 5 bases to trimming and J lost 6 bases, with 11 bases between them. The CDR3 length is 12 residues. Germline assignment: CDR1 DFQATT and CDR2 SNEGSKA (reference sequence).

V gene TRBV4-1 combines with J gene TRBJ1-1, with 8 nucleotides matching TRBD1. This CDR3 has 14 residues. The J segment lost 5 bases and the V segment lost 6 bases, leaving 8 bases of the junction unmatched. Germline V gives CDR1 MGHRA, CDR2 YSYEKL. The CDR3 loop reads CASSRGQGETEAFF. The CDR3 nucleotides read TGCGCCAGCAGTCGCGGACAGGGAGAGACTGAAGCTTTCTTT.

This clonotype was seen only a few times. Here the CDR3 reads CSARGDRGFEKLFF. The DNA of the CDR3 is TGCAGTGCTAGAGGGGACAGGGGGTTCGAAAAACTGTTTTTT. The chain uses TRBV20-1 and TRBJ1-4; 11 bases are a match to TRBD1. With 1 base clipped from V and 8 bases from J, the junction kept 3 bases outside the gene matches. In germline, CDR1 is DFQATT, CDR2 SNEGSKA (reference sequence). The CDR3 covers 14 residues.